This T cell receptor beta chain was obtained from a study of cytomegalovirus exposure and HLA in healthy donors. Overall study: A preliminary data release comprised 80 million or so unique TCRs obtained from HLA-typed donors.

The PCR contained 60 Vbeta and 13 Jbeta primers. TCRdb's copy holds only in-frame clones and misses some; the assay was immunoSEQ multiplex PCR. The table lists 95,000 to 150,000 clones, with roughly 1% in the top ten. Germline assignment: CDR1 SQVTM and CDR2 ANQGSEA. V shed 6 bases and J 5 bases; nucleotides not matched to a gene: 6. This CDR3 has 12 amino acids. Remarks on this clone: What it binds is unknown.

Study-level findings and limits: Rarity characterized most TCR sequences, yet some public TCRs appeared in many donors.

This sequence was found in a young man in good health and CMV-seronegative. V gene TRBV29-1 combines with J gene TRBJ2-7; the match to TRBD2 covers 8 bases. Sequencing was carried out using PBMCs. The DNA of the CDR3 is TGCAGCGTCCTCCGGGGGGGCCACGAGCAGTACTTC. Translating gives CSVLRGGHEQYF.